Listed below are T cell receptor beta chains from one sample, sequenced in a study of blood T cell repertoires in COVID-19. This table comes from immunoSEQ multiplex PCR, and its TCRdb copy is limited to in-frame clones, with some not included. Here the sample spans over 150,000 clones, about 86% being singletons. The sample was peripheral blood. These receptors were obtained from a man between 50 and 59 years old with active or convalescent COVID-19. Each CDR3 is given with its conserved first and last residue. Each record gives: CDR3 protein, J gene, V gene.

CDR3aa: CASSILLAGGETQYF
j_gene: TRBJ2-5
v_gene: TRBV19

CDR3aa: CASSATGMGRSGNTIYF
j_gene: TRBJ1-3
v_gene: TRBV19

CDR3aa: CASSSQRGGTDTQYF
j_gene: TRBJ2-3
v_gene: TRBV3-1/TRBV3-2

CDR3aa: CASSESPGQGNTGELFF
j_gene: TRBJ2-2
v_gene: TRBV25-1

CDR3aa: CASSYPETGELFF
j_gene: TRBJ2-2
v_gene: TRBV6-5

CDR3aa: CASSYSPRVTTGELFF
j_gene: TRBJ2-2
v_gene: TRBV6-5

CDR3aa: CASSYHTEDKGYTF
j_gene: TRBJ1-2
v_gene: TRBV28

CDR3aa: CASSLGPAETYNEQFF
j_gene: TRBJ2-1
v_gene: TRBV5-1

CDR3aa: CAWGQGGYGYTF
j_gene: TRBJ1-2
v_gene: TRBV30

CDR3aa: CASSKDGTHEQYF
j_gene: TRBJ2-7
v_gene: TRBV6-5

CDR3aa: CAWRQTGSNEKLFF
j_gene: TRBJ1-4
v_gene: TRBV30

CDR3aa: CASNIHATNEKLFF
j_gene: TRBJ1-4
v_gene: TRBV19

CDR3aa: CASSLGQFHQPQHF
j_gene: TRBJ1-5
v_gene: TRBV27